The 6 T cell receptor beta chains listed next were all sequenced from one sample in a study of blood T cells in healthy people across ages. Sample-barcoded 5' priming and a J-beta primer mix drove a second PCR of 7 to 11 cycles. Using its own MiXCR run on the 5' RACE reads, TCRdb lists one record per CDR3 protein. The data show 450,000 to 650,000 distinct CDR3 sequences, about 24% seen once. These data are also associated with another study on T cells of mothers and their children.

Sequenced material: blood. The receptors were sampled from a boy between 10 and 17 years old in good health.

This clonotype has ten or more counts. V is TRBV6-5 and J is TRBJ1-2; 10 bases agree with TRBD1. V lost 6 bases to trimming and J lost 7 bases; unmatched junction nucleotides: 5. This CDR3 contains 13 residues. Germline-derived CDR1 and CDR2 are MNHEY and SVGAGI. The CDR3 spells CASRRDRGSGYTF. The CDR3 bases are TGTGCCAGCAGACGGGACAGGGGCTCTGGCTACACCTTC.

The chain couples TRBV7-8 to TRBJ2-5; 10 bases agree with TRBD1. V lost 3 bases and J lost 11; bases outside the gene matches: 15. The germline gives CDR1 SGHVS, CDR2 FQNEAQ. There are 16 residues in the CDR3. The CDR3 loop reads CASSFRPGQGFGEQYF. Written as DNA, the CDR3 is TGTGCCAGCAGCTTCAGACCGGGACAGGGGTTCGGCGAACAGTACTTC.

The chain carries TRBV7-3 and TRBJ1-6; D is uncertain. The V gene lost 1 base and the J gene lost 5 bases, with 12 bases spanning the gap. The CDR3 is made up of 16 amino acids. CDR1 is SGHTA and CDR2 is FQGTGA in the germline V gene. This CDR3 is CASSLMGSGNNSPLHF. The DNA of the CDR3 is TGTGCCAGCAGCTTAATGGGGTCGGGGAATAATTCACCCCTCCACTTT.

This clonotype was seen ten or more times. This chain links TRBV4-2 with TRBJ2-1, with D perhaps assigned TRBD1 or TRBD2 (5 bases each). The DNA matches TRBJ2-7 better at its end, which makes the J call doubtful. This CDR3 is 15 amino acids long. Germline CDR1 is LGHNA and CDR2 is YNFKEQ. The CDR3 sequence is CASSQAEGTLVEQYF. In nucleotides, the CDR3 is TGTGCCAGCAGCCAAGCTGAAGGGACCCTTGTCGAGCAGTACTTC.

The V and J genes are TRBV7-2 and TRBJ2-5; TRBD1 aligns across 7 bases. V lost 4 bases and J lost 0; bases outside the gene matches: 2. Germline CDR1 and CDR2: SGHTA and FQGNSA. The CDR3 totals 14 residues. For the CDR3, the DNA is TGTGCCAGCAGCTGGGACAGACACCAAGAGACCCAGTACTTC. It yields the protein CASSWDRHQETQYF.

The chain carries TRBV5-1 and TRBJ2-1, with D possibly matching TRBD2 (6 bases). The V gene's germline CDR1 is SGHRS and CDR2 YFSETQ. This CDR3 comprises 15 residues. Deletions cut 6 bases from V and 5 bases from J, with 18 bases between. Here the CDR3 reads CASNQDPSADNEQFF. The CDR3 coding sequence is TGCGCCAGCAACCAGGACCCTAGCGCAGACAATGAGCAGTTCTTC.